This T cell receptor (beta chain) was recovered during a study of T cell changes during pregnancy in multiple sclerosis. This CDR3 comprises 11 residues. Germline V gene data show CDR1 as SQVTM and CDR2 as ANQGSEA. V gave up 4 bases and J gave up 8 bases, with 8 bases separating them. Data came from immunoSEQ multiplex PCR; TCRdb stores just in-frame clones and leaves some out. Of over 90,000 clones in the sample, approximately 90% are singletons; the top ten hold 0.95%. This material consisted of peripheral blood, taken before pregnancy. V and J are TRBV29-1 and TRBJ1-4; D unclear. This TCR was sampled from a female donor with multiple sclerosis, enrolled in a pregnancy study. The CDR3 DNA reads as TGCAGCGTTGGTGGGCCAGAAAAACTGTTTTTT. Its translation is CSVGGPEKLFF.